This TCR beta chain was identified during a study of control samples from healthy donors and cancer patients. Clones were sequenced by immunoSEQ multiplex PCR, and TCRdb holds only the in-frame ones, with some missing. The sample consists of approximately 86,000 clones, around nine tenths of them appearing once. The length of the CDR3 is 15 residues. Germline lookup yields CDR1 SGHRS and CDR2 YFSETQ. The V gene lost 3 bases and the J gene lost 6 bases, with 19 bases spanning the gap. Material for sequencing was blood. The genes are TRBV5-1 and TRBJ2-7, with D perhaps given as TRBD1 or TRBD2 (6 bases each). This clonotype was sampled from a man in his thirties or forties in good health. The CDR3 spells CASSWKPGGSAEQYF. The CDR3 bases are TGCGCCAGCAGCTGGAAGCCCGGGGGCAGTGCCGAGCAGTACTTC.